This paragraph reports one TCR beta chain. The antigen is undetermined. This specimen comes from a study of vaccination effects on CD4 cells after COVID-19. Overall study findings and caveats: The study found that post-vaccine spike-reactive clones in convalescents were mainly new vaccine-induced clones.

Germline loops: CDR1 SGHAT, CDR2 FQDESV (reference sequence). The CDR3 covers 13 residues. The ends were cut back, 3 bases at V and 9 bases at J, with 12 bases in the middle. The assay was immunoSEQ multiplex PCR, and TCRdb's table has in-frame clones only and misses some. The sample records roughly 45,000 clones, under 80% being singletons. Antigen-specific CD4+ T cells expanded by the ViraFEST assay with viral peptide pools were then sequenced. Following a roughly 10-day culture, CD4+ T cells were purified. This individual contracted SARS-CoV-2 between March and December 2020, as verified by PCR. Two million PBMC were placed in each well, which was supplemented with 10 IU/ml IL-2 and approximately 10 ug/ml peptides.

The clonotype was recovered from a human donor who had a prior SARS-CoV-2 infection. Sequencing used CD4+ T cells from PBMCs cultured with a peptide pool, obtained before COVID-19 vaccination. The chain carries TRBV11-1 and TRBJ2-1, with D possibly being TRBD1 (6 bases). The CDR3 reads CASSFNLRGEQFF. The CDR3 DNA follows: TGTGCCAGCAGCTTTAACCTCAGGGGTGAGCAGTTCTTC.